The 21 T cell receptor beta chains below come from one sample, sequenced in a study of OX40 agonist ivuxolimab in advanced cancers. Generated by immunoSEQ multiplex PCR, the TCRdb table keeps only in-frame clones and is missing some. The sample consists of about 55,000 clones, more than 75% of them appearing once. The sample was CD4+ or CD8+ T cells sorted from blood, taken in a trial of the OX40 agonist ivuxolimab. These receptors all come from an adult with an advanced solid tumor such as melanoma, head and neck, liver or kidney cancer.

J is TRBJ2-7 and V is TRBV5-6; the match to TRBD1 covers 8 bases. The CDR3 is made up of 12 amino acids. Germline CDR1 SGHDT, CDR2 YYEEEE. J gave up 6 bases and V 4 bases, and 3 bases lay outside the gene matches. CDR3 nucleotide sequence: TGTGCCAGCAGCCAGGGGGCGGTCGAGCAGTACTTC. Protein product: CASSQGAVEQYF.

The J gene is TRBJ2-2, the V gene TRBV4-3, with a tentative D call TRBD1 (5 bases). V lost 0 bases and J lost 5, with 13 bases in between. This CDR3 has 16 residues. The V gene's germline CDR1 is LGHNA and CDR2 YSLEER. The DNA for the CDR3 is TGCGCCAGCAGCCAAGATCTAACAGGCCAAACCGGGGAGCTGTTTTTT. This translates into CASSQDLTGQTGELFF.

The chain uses TRBV13 and TRBJ2-7, with 8 bases aligning to TRBD2. The CDR3 runs to 13 residues. V lost 4 bases and J lost 5; bases outside the gene matches: 4. In germline, CDR1 is PRHDT, CDR2 FYEKMQ (reference sequence). CDR3 nucleotide sequence: TGTGCCAGCAGCTCTCGGGAGGGCCACGAGCAGTACTTC. It specifies CASSSREGHEQYF.

The chain couples TRBV27 to TRBJ2-2; 8 positions match TRBD1. The CDR3 runs 16 residues. Per the germline V gene, CDR1 is MNHEY and CDR2 is SMNVEV (reference sequence). V lost 8 bases, J lost 0 bases, and 8 bases stayed unmatched. The CDR3 here is CASSGQERTNTGELFF. As DNA, the CDR3 is TGTGCCAGCTCGGGACAGGAGAGAACGAACACCGGGGAGCTGTTTTTT.

The table lists this clone with a few counts. The V and J genes are TRBV7-6 and TRBJ1-3; D is unresolved. CDR3 size: 15 residues. CDR1 is SGHVS, CDR2 FNYEAQ, per germline. The V and J ends lost 5 bases and 8 bases respectively, with 19 bases between them. The CDR3 loop reads CASSPEDRVGYTIYF. As DNA, the CDR3 is TGTGCCAGCAGCCCAGAAGACCGGGTCGGGTACACCATATATTTT.

This clone was observed once. A single base separates this from a much larger clone, so it may be a read error. The rearrangement uses TRBV7-9 and TRBJ2-2; D unclear. The CDR3 covers 12 residues. Germline CDR1 and CDR2: SEHNR and FQNEAQ (reference sequence). The V end was cut by 4 bases, the J end by 2 bases, with 2 bases between. CDR3 DNA sequence: TGTGCCAGCAGCTCTAACACCGGGGAGCTGTTTTTT. It codes for CASSSNTGELFF.

The rearrangement uses TRBV11-2 and TRBJ2-5; D unclear. With the DNA end fitting TRBJ2-7 better, the J assignment may be wrong. There are 11 residues in the CDR3. Germline V CDR1 and CDR2: SGHAT, FQNNGV. The CDR3 is CASSLVSEQYF. The CDR3 DNA follows: TGTGCCAGCAGTCTTGTTAGCGAGCAGTACTTC.

The chain uses TRBV6-6 and TRBJ1-4; D is unclear. The CDR3 covers 12 residues. Germline V gives CDR1 MNHNY, CDR2 SVGAGI (reference sequence). V was shortened by 7 bases and J by 8 bases, with 11 bases between the two germline ends. CDR3 DNA: TGTGCCAGCACCTCGGATGGAGAAAAACTGTTTTTT. Its translation is CASTSDGEKLFF.

The rearrangement uses TRBV5-1 and TRBJ2-7; the D gene is possibly TRBD1 (6 bases). CDR3 size: 13 residues. Germline assignment: CDR1 SGHRS and CDR2 YFSETQ. V lost 3 bases and J lost 3, with 10 bases in between. The CDR3 protein is CASSWSRGYEQYF. For the CDR3, the DNA is TGCGCCAGCAGCTGGTCCAGGGGCTACGAGCAGTACTTC.

V gene TRBV7-6 combines with J gene TRBJ1-4; TRBD1 matches at 9 bases. The CDR3 runs to 15 residues. V gave up 4 bases and J gave up 3 bases; unmatched junction bases: 3. Germline V lookup: CDR1 SGHVS, CDR2 FNYEAQ. The CDR3 DNA reads TGTGCCAGCAGCTCGGGACAGGGACCTAATGAAAAACTGTTTTTT. Its protein is CASSSGQGPNEKLFF.

The gene calls are TRBV5-1 and TRBJ1-5; D gene ambiguous. Germline V lookup: CDR1 SGHRS, CDR2 YFSETQ. This CDR3 region has 14 residues. Trimming shortened V by 4 bases and J by 0 bases, and 8 bases separated the two germline ends. CDR3 sequence reads: CASSPDLSNQPQHF. The CDR3 DNA reads TGCGCCAGCAGCCCGGACCTTAGCAATCAGCCCCAGCATTTT.

This chain joins TRBV9 and TRBJ1-1; 7 nucleotides line up with TRBD1. CDR3 size: 18 residues. The trim removed 0 bases at V and 0 bases at J, leaving 11 bases unmatched. Germline V CDR1 and CDR2: SGDLS, YYNGEE. The CDR3 loop reads CASSVVSRRDSMNTEAFF. The CDR3, as DNA: TGTGCCAGCAGCGTAGTTTCCCGGAGGGACAGTATGAACACTGAAGCTTTCTTT.

The chain couples TRBV2 to TRBJ1-1; D possibly corresponds to TRBD1 (6 bases). The germline V gene encodes CDR1 SNHLY and CDR2 FYNNEI. There are 15 residues in the CDR3. Trimming took off 1 base at V and 2 bases at J, with 11 bases between the two ends. The DNA for the CDR3 is TGTGCCAGCAGTGAAGGAAAACAGGGAAACACTGAAGCTTTCTTT. It translates to CASSEGKQGNTEAFF.

This clone appeared a few times. The rearrangement uses TRBV4-3 and TRBJ1-6, with D uncertain. The CDR3 loop spans 15 amino acids. V was cut by 4 bases and J by 6 bases, with 13 bases left in between. Germline CDR1 LGHNA, CDR2 YSLEER. The CDR3 loop reads CASSPVGEINSPLHF. CDR3 DNA: TGCGCCAGCAGCCCCGTTGGGGAAATTAATTCACCCCTCCACTTT.

The chain uses TRBV7-3 and TRBJ1-5; tentatively, D is TRBD1 (5 bases). This CDR3 is built from 16 residues. The V and J ends lost 5 bases and 1 base respectively, with 15 bases between them. CDR1 and CDR2 from the germline V gene are SGHTA and FQGTGA. This CDR3 is CASSPKTEASNQPQHF. The CDR3, as DNA: TGTGCCAGCAGCCCGAAGACAGAGGCGAGCAATCAGCCCCAGCATTTT. Based on the CDR3 plus reference TRBV7-3 and TRBJ1-5, the full variable domain is GAGVSQTPSNKVTEKGKYVELRCDPISGHTALYWYRQSLGQGPEFLIYFQGTGAADDSGLPNDRFFAVRPEGSVSTLKIQRTERGDSAVYLCASSPKTEASNQPQHFGDGTRLSIL.

This clone was seen many times. V and J are TRBV5-1 and TRBJ2-5, with D unresolved. The CDR3 is 17 residues long. Looked up from germline, CDR1 is SGHRS and CDR2 is YFSETQ. V lost 0 bases to trimming and J lost 0 bases, with 15 bases between them. In DNA, the CDR3 is TGCGCCAGCAGCTTGGGGTCGCCTAGTGATCACCAAGAGACCCAGTACTTC. Translating gives CASSLGSPSDHQETQYF.

V and J are TRBV5-4 and TRBJ1-5; D is undetermined. The CDR3 has 15 residues. Looked up from germline, CDR1 is SGHNT and CDR2 is YYREEE (reference sequence). The ends were cut back, 0 bases at V and 1 base at J, with 8 bases in the middle. The CDR3 is CASSLAPQSNQPQHF. DNA for the CDR3: TGTGCCAGCAGCTTGGCCCCGCAGAGCAATCAGCCCCAGCATTTT. The full variable domain, rest sourced from reference TRBV5-4 and TRBJ1-5, is ETGVTQSPTHLIKTRGQQVTLRCSSQSGHNTVSWYQQALGQGPQFIFQYYREEENGRGNFPPRFSGLQFPNYSSELNVNALELDDSALYLCASSLAPQSNQPQHFGDGTRLSIL.

This chain joins TRBV5-5 and TRBJ2-7; D ambiguous. The CDR3 has 14 residues. CDR1 and CDR2 from the germline V gene are SGHKS and YYEKEE (reference sequence). V lost 0 bases and J 3 bases, leaving 10 bases between the germline ends. DNA for the CDR3: TGTGCCAGCAGCTTGGCCGCAGGCTTCTACGAGCAGTACTTC. Protein: CASSLAAGFYEQYF.

The chain employs TRBV12-5 and TRBJ2-7; either TRBD1 or TRBD2 may supply D (5 bases each). This CDR3 has 15 residues. V was pared by 4 bases and J by 5 bases, with 18 bases between. CDR1 is LGHNT, CDR2 FRNRAP, per germline. The CDR3 region is CASGSFLREIDEQYF. As DNA, the CDR3 is TGTGCTAGTGGTTCATTTCTCAGGGAGATCGACGAGCAGTACTTC.

This clone was counted between two and nine times. This chain joins TRBV7-9 and TRBJ1-5; perhaps TRBD1 as D (5 bases). Between the trimmed V and J ends, which lost 5 bases and 7 bases, there was a span of 9 bases. The CDR3 consists of 12 residues. Per the germline V gene, CDR1 is SEHNR and CDR2 is FQNEAQ (reference sequence). The CDR3 nucleotides are TGTGCCAGCAGCCCAACAGGCCAGCCCCAGCATTTT. Amino acids: CASSPTGQPQHF. Together with reference TRBV7-9 and TRBJ1-5, the CDR3 gives the full variable domain: DTGVSQNPRHKITKRGQNVTFRCDPISEHNRLYWYRQTLGQGPEFLTYFQNEAQLEKSRLLSDRFSAERPKGSFSTLEIQRTEQGDSAMYLCASSPTGQPQHFGDGTRLSIL.

The rearrangement uses TRBV12-5 and TRBJ2-1, with 9 bases fitting TRBD1. Germline CDR1 is LGHNT and CDR2 is FRNRAP. The CDR3 runs to 14 residues. J lost 8 bases, V lost 6 bases, and 8 bases had no gene match. CDR3 amino acids: CASGPGTGWDEQFF. The CDR3 DNA follows: TGTGCTAGTGGCCCCGGGACAGGGTGGGATGAGCAGTTCTTC. Full variable domain (remainder filled in from reference TRBV12-5 and TRBJ2-1): DARVTQTPRHKVTEMGQEVTMRCQPILGHNTVFWYRQTMMQGLELLAYFRNRAPLDDSGMPKDRFSAEMPDATLATLKIQPSEPRDSAVYFCASGPGTGWDEQFFGPGTRLTVL.